This TCR beta chain derives from a study of shared clonotypes between healthy human individuals (dated by TCRdb to the early 2020s). At the level of the whole study: A few men and a couple of women, aged 18 to 49 years, made up the cohort. Per donor, three plates each were used for CD4 naive and CD4 memory, two for CD8 naive, and one for CD8 memory. Blood TCR repertoires of five healthy adults were deeply sequenced to estimate repertoire size and the extent of clonotype sharing between individuals. Different laboratories and diverse techniques were used to prepare libraries and sequence TCR repertoires, to increase sequencing depth and limit assay-specific biases. Between about 0.85 and 9.5 billion PBMCs per donor were obtained by leukapheresis. On the study overall, not on this receptor specifically: Sharing across several donors was observed for roughly 5% of naive CD4, under 4% of naive CD8, about 2.3% of memory CD4, and about 0.4% of memory CD8 clonotypes. Sampling was limited to blood, and TCR repertoires in tissue likely differ from TCR repertoires in blood. Estimated clonotype richness was generally larger for naive than for memory subsets. Because the study included only a small number of donors, the genetic and exposure-history diversity represented was limited. Rarefaction of sorted-subset datasets indicated incomplete sequencing despite the large sequencing depth. Pairwise subsampling led to the expectation that sequencing depth would affect the degree of clonotype sharing among donors. Higher generation probabilities were observed for clonotypes shared by all four sorted-subset donors than for non-shared clonotypes.

Using the deep immunoSEQ assay, multiplex PCR amplified TCR CDR3 regions from genomic DNA. Genomic DNA extracted from each cell subset was distributed evenly over all wells of several immunoSEQ 96-well plates, and each plate served as one replicate. For sorted subsets, 200 ng of genomic DNA, equivalent to some 33,000 T cell genomes, went into each replicate PCR. The purified libraries were quantified using a Qubit 3.0 fluorometer, sized with a Bioanalyzer 2100, and then quantified again using the KAPA Library Quantification kit. A separate single-read 150-cycle Illumina NextSeq 550 flow cell was used to sequence each immunoSEQ 96-well plate. As for the original processing: Because the immunoSEQ output held only junctional sequences and lacked quality scores, the filtering could not match the filtering applied to full-length reads. To assign V/J genes and CDR3, sequences were annotated against IMGT germline references using PyIR, a Python wrapper for IgBLAST v1.9. Reads were filtered out if the reads had weak V/J assignments (E-value above 1e-6), no CDR3, stop codons, out-of-frame junctions, or ambiguous translated residues. A V3J clonotype was defined by an identical inferred V gene, J gene, and CDR3 amino acid sequence. Percentage overlap between repertoires was calculated by dividing the number of shared unique clonotypes by the size of the smaller repertoire. Repertoire richness was assessed with RTK rarefaction, the Chao1 estimator, and Recon v2.1 estimates of unobserved clonotypes. For all TCRbeta clonotypes obtained by the gDNA method from several donors, generation probabilities were computed with OLGA. TCRdb mirrors the immuneACCESS table, restricted to in-frame sequences. Some clones are absent from its copies; in checked studies, under half trace to an unresolved V gene, and the reason for the others is unknown. Clone size and the V and J calls come from that table; the DNA yielded D and trimming. Counted in this sample were 2.5 million or so clones; more than 90% of them appeared once. The ten most abundant clones make up over 0.12% of the sample.

V is pruned by 6 bases and J by 2 bases, leaving 2 bases of the junction without a gene match. Measured from the cysteine to the phenylalanine, the CDR3 is 14 residues long. Here the CDR3 DNA is all that survives: 42 bases in frame from base 1. Per the germline V gene, MNHEY is the CDR1 and SVGAGI is the CDR2. About this clone itself: Its cognate antigen has yet to be identified. No quality values exist for individual bases; no much larger clone is one base distant.

Healthy HIV-negative adults with no recently reported acute infections or vaccinations were included as donors. Only Caucasian adults living in Nashville, Tennessee, USA were represented among the donors. CD4+ T cells were enriched by magnetic negative selection; naive cells were then positively selected on CD45RA, and the negative fraction formed the memory subset. Blood was collected by leukapheresis, and PBMCs were isolated by Ficoll-Histopaque density gradient centrifugation and then cryopreserved in liquid nitrogen vapor phase. Analytical flow cytometry was used to check the purity and quantity of each magnetically sorted T cell population. From each sorted fraction, genomic DNA was isolated and quantified by UV absorbance on a Nanodrop 2000c.

Recombination linked TRBV6-5 to TRBJ2-1, and 9 junctional nucleotides match TRBD2. The sequence was collected from a man between 18 and 35 years old in good health. The sequenced material came from naive CD4+ T cells sorted from blood. According to the study, the label for this sample's cell subset or site signals: CD45RA+ positively selected. The nucleotide sequence reads TGTGCCAGCAGGGGACTAGCCCCCTACAATGAGCAGTTCTTC. It encodes CASRGLAPYNEQFF.